The rows below give T cell receptor beta chains drawn from one sample of a study of shared clonotypes between healthy human individuals. Assay: immunoSEQ multiplex PCR; the TCRdb copy retains only in-frame clones and omits some. The sample has more than 500,000 clones, approximately 95% seen once. The specimen was naive CD8+ T cells sorted from blood. Receptors were obtained from a woman between 25 and 40 years old in good health. Each CDR3 is given with its conserved first and last residue. D genes are given only for firm matches. Clone sizes are given selectively: once, few, many, or a class where the clone is expanded.

D gene	clone size	V gene	J gene	CDR3 protein	CDR3 DNA
.	once	TRBV5-6	TRBJ2-1	CASSLQRDTMPQFF	TGTGCCAGCAGCTTGCAGCGGGACACAATGCCGCAGTTCTTC
.	.	TRBV13	TRBJ2-7	CASSLGAAYEQYF	TGTGCCAGCAGCTTAGGTGCAGCCTACGAGCAGTACTTC
TRBD1	.	TRBV27	TRBJ2-1	CASSSTGSGNEQFF	TGTGCCAGCAGTTCGACAGGGTCGGGCAATGAGCAGTTCTTC
TRBD1	.	TRBV5-6	TRBJ1-3	CASRYTGAGNTIYF	TGTGCCAGCAGATACACAGGGGCAGGAAACACCATATATTTT
.	.	TRBV10-3	TRBJ2-7	CAMATGYYEQYF	TGTGCCATGGCGACAGGATACTACGAGCAGTACTTC
.	.	TRBV27	TRBJ2-5	CASSSQETQYF	TGTGCCAGCAGTTCCCAAGAGACCCAGTACTTC
.	.	TRBV2	TRBJ2-1	CASSEAAINNEQFF	TGTGCCAGCAGTGAAGCGGCTATCAACAATGAGCAGTTCTTC
TRBD1	.	TRBV28	TRBJ2-3	CASSSRDRGGNTDTQYF	TGTGCCAGCAGTTCGCGGGACAGGGGGGGAAACACAGATACGCAGTATTTT
.	.	TRBV28	TRBJ2-7	CASSPPLFYEQYF	TGTGCCAGCAGCCCCCCACTTTTCTACGAGCAGTACTTC
.	.	TRBV27	TRBJ2-7	CASSHGITYEQYF	TGTGCCAGCAGCCACGGGATAACCTACGAGCAGTACTTC
.	.	TRBV6-5	TRBJ1-4	CASRPDGGWEKLFF	TGTGCCAGCAGACCAGACGGGGGCTGGGAAAAACTGTTTTTT
TRBD2	.	TRBV19	TRBJ2-7	CASSVLAGAGEQYF	TGTGCCAGTAGTGTCCTAGCGGGAGCCGGTGAGCAGTACTTC
TRBD2	.	TRBV5-6	TRBJ2-1	CASSPGTSGRNEQFF	TGTGCCAGCAGTCCCGGGACTAGCGGGAGAAATGAGCAGTTCTTC
TRBD2	.	TRBV6-5	TRBJ2-2	CASSYLGGSFTGELFF	TGTGCCAGCAGTTACTTGGGCGGGAGTTTTACCGGGGAGCTGTTTTTT
.	.	TRBV11-1	TRBJ2-2	CASSLPRGRPNTGELFF	TGTGCCAGCAGCTTACCTCGAGGACGGCCGAACACCGGGGAGCTGTTTTTT
.	.	TRBV27	TRBJ2-7	CASSLSALSYEQYF	TGTGCCAGCAGTTTATCTGCCTTATCCTACGAGCAGTACTTC
.	.	TRBV19	TRBJ1-5	CASSIIGQPLSNQPQHF	TGTGCCAGTAGTATAATTGGACAGCCCCTTAGCAATCAGCCCCAGCATTTT
TRBD2	.	TRBV27	TRBJ2-3	CASSPGLAGGEDTQYF	TGTGCCAGCAGTCCGGGACTAGCGGGAGGGGAAGATACGCAGTATTTT
.	.	TRBV7-9	TRBJ2-2	CASSDEGVAVTGELFF	TGTGCCAGCAGCGATGAGGGGGTAGCGGTCACCGGGGAGCTGTTTTTT
.	.	TRBV13	TRBJ2-7	CASSFRGGLEQYF	TGTGCCAGCAGCTTTAGGGGGGGCCTCGAGCAGTACTTC
.	.	TRBV5-4	TRBJ2-2	CASSLFRVAGELFF	TGTGCCAGCAGCTTGTTTAGGGTCGCCGGGGAGCTGTTTTTT
.	.	TRBV4-1	TRBJ1-4	CASSQDPSRDPGEKLFF	TGCGCCAGCAGCCAAGATCCTTCCCGGGACCCTGGGGAAAAACTGTTTTTT
.	.	TRBV4-2	TRBJ2-2	CASSFLDTGELFF	TGTGCCAGCAGCTTCCTGGACACCGGGGAGCTGTTTTTT
TRBD1	.	TRBV28	TRBJ2-1	CASSSPGQYNEQFF	TGTGCCAGCAGTTCCCCGGGACAGTACAATGAGCAGTTCTTC
.	.	TRBV6-1	TRBJ2-7	CASSENEQYF	TGTGCCAGCAGTGAAAACGAGCAGTACTTC
.	.	TRBV6-5	TRBJ2-7	CASSSEVPYEQYF	TGTGCCAGCAGTTCAGAGGTCCCCTACGAGCAGTACTTC
.	.	TRBV2	TRBJ2-1	CASSDRHEQFF	TGTGCCAGCAGTGATCGGCATGAGCAGTTCTTC
.	.	TRBV28	TRBJ1-5	CASSLTASNQPQHF	TGTGCCAGCAGTTTAACGGCTAGCAATCAGCCCCAGCATTTT
.	.	TRBV28	TRBJ2-2	CASSLGLGYSGTGELFF	TGTGCCAGCAGTTTGGGTTTGGGGTACTCTGGCACCGGGGAGCTGTTTTTT
.	once	TRBV15	TRBJ1-1	CATSRDQANTEAFF	TGTGCCACCAGCAGAGATCAAGCGAACACTGAAGCTTTCTTT
.	.	TRBV5-1	TRBJ1-5	CASGYRAENQPQHF	TGCGCCAGCGGATACAGGGCGGAGAATCAGCCCCAGCATTTT
.	.	TRBV30	TRBJ1-4	CAWSAGQWRDEKLFF	TGTGCCTGGAGTGCCGGACAGTGGCGGGATGAAAAACTGTTTTTT
.	.	TRBV28	TRBJ2-7	CASKHEDSGFGEQYF	TGTGCCAGCAAGCATGAGGACTCCGGCTTCGGGGAGCAGTACTTC
TRBD1	once	TRBV6-6	TRBJ2-1	CASSSQGAHEQFF	TGTGCCAGCAGTTCCCAGGGGGCCCATGAGCAGTTCTTC
.	.	TRBV6-1	TRBJ2-7	CASRDGTPYEQYF	TGTGCCAGCAGGGACGGGACACCATACGAGCAGTACTTC
TRBD1	.	TRBV5-6	TRBJ2-7	CASSLGQGVALQQYF	TGTGCCAGCAGCTTGGGACAGGGGGTCGCCTTGCAGCAGTACTTC
TRBD1	.	TRBV2	TRBJ2-2	CAINRGNIGELFF	TGTGCCATTAACAGGGGGAACATCGGGGAGCTGTTTTTT
TRBD1	.	TRBV29-1	TRBJ2-2	CSVEDGTGSTGELFF	TGCAGCGTTGAAGACGGGACAGGGTCCACCGGGGAGCTGTTTTTT
TRBD2	.	TRBV28	TRBJ2-7	CASSFSPGLVGSYEQYF	TGTGCCAGCAGTTTTAGCCCGGGACTAGTGGGTTCCTACGAGCAGTACTTC
.	.	TRBV7-9	TRBJ1-1	CASSPGGGVEAFF	TGTGCCAGCAGCCCCGGGGGGGGTGTTGAAGCTTTCTTT
TRBD1	.	TRBV29-1	TRBJ2-7	CSVEDPGQGYEQYF	TGCAGCGTTGAAGATCCGGGACAGGGGTACGAGCAGTACTTC
TRBD2	.	TRBV4-1	TRBJ2-7	CASSQESSGWYEQYF	TGCGCCAGCAGCCAAGAATCTAGCGGGTGGTACGAGCAGTACTTC
TRBD1	.	TRBV10-3	TRBJ1-2	CAISTGTGDGYTF	TGTGCCATCAGTACCGGGACAGGGGACGGCTACACCTTC
TRBD2	.	TRBV13	TRBJ2-7	CASSLSLRERVYEQYF	TGTGCCAGCAGCTTAAGTTTGCGGGAGAGAGTGTACGAGCAGTACTTC
.	.	TRBV5-6	TRBJ2-7	CASSLVAGFDEQYF	TGTGCCAGCAGCTTGGTTGCGGGGTTTGACGAGCAGTACTTC
TRBD1	.	TRBV19	TRBJ2-3	CASSDGQGYDTQYF	TGTGCCAGTAGTGATGGACAGGGATATGATACGCAGTATTTT
TRBD1	.	TRBV5-5	TRBJ2-5	CASSSGQVFGETQYF	TGTGCCAGCAGCTCGGGACAGGTGTTTGGAGAGACCCAGTACTTC
TRBD2	.	TRBV7-2	TRBJ2-7	CASSVAGSSYEQYF	TGTGCCAGCAGTGTAGCGGGAAGCTCCTACGAGCAGTACTTC
.	.	TRBV19	TRBJ2-1	CATGGGFAYNEQFF	TGTGCCACCGGAGGGGGTTTCGCCTACAATGAGCAGTTCTTC
.	.	TRBV5-4	TRBJ2-7	CASSLGHRLANEQYF	TGTGCCAGCAGCTTGGGGCACCGCCTTGCTAACGAGCAGTACTTC
TRBD2	.	TRBV5-1	TRBJ2-1	CASSVTSGSYNEQFF	TGCGCCAGCAGCGTGACTAGCGGGTCCTACAATGAGCAGTTCTTC